The following is a TCR beta chain sequence with its context. The antigen is unknown. The record originates from a study of CD8 T cells in Susac syndrome. General study points: It was acknowledged in the study that its TCR sequencing and HLA analysis involved a relatively small number of individuals.

From germline, CDR1 is SNHLY and CDR2 FYNNEI. This CDR3 has 16 residues. The V and J ends lost 7 bases and 2 bases, in that order; junction bases with no gene match: 9. RNA, at about 0.45 to 1 ug, was reverse transcribed with random hexamers. The immunoSEQ assay covered 54 Vbeta and 13 Jbeta segments for CDR3. TCRdb reprocessed the immunoSEQ multiplex PCR reads with MiXCR, giving one entry per CDR3 protein. The sample has roughly 130,000 distinct CDR3 sequences, around 94% seen once. Sequencing of TCR beta was performed on blood CD8+ and CD4+ T cells. The multiple sclerosis control group comprised treatment-naive patients with stable or active relapsing-remitting disease.

Source material: CD4+ T cells from PBMCs. The chain is built from TRBV2 and TRBJ2-5; 11 bases line up with TRBD1. The receptor was isolated from a human donor with multiple sclerosis. This chain's CDR3 is CASTPLRDRGQETQYF. CDR3 in DNA: TGTGCCAGCACACCCCTCCGGGACAGGGGGCAAGAGACCCAGTACTTC.